The clone carrying this T cell receptor (beta chain) showed up many times. Its specificity is not known. Trimming removed 8 bases from V and 2 bases from J, with 12 bases in between. The CDR3 has 13 amino acids. Germline V gene sequence: CDR1 MDHEN, CDR2 SYDVKM. Amplification of TCR beta CDR3 regions was performed using RNA transcripts as template. The TCR CDR3 first-round RT-PCR relied on the HTBI primer set. TCRdb recomputed calls from the multiplex PCR reads with MiXCR, one row per CDR3 protein. The top ten hold 13% to 15% of the sample, which has roughly 420,000 distinct CDR3 sequences, about 15% seen once. This sample is drawn from a study of T cells in Graves' hyperthyroidism and ophthalmopathy. Study results and caveats: Most clonotypes that expanded in the thyroid above 0.001 also showed up in blood. Ophthalmopathy was separated from stable hyperthyroidism by a 13 V-J model.

J is TRBJ1-2 and V is TRBV28; D may be TRBD1 (6 bases). The receptor's source is a woman between 18 and 29 years old with Graves' hyperthyroidism. Sequenced: blood. CDR3 region: CASHRVMNYGYTF. The CDR3 region has the DNA TGTGCCAGCCACAGGGTTATGAACTATGGCTACACCTTC.